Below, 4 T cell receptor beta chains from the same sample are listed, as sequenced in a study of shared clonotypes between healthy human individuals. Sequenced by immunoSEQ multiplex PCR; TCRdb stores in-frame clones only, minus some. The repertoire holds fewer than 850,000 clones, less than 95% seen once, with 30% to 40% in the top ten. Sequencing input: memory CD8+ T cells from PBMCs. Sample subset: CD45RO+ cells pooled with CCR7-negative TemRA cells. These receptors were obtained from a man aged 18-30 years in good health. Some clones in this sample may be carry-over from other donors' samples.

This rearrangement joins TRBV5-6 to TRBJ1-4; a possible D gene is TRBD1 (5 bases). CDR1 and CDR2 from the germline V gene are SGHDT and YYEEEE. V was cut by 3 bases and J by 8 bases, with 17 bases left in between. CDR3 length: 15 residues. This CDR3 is CASSSTSIRGEKLFF. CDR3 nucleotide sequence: TGTGCCAGCAGCTCCACATCTATTCGGGGGGAAAAACTGTTTTTT. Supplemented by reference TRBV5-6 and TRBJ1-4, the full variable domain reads DAGVTQSPTHLIKTRGQQVTLRCSPKSGHDTVSWYQQALGQGPQFIFQYYEEEERQRGNFPDRFSGHQFPNYSSELNVNALLLGDSALYLCASSSTSIRGEKLFFGSGTQLSVL.

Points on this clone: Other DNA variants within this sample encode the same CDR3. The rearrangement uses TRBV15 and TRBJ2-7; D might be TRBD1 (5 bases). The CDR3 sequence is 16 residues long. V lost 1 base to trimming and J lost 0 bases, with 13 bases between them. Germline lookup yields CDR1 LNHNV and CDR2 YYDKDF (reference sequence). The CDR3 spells CATSRGTSGYSYEQYF. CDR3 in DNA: TGTGCCACCAGCAGAGGTACTTCAGGGTACTCCTACGAGCAGTACTTC. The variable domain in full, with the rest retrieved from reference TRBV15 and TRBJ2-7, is DAMVIQNPRYQVTQFGKPVTLSCSQTLNHNVMYWYQQKSSQAPKLLFHYYDKDFNNEADTPDNFQSRRPNTSFCFLDIRSPGLGDTAMYLCATSRGTSGYSYEQYFGPGTRLTVT.

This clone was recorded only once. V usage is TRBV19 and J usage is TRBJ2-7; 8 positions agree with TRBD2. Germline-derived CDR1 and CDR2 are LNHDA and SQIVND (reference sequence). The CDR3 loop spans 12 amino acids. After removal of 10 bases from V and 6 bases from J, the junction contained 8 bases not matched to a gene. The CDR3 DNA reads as TGTGCCAACGCGGGGGGCGGAGGCGAGCAGTACTTC. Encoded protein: CANAGGGGEQYF.

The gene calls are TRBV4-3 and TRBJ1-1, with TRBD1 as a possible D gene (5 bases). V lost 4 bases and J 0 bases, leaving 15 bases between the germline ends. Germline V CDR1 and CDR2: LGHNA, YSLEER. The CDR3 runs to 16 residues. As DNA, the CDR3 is TGCGCCAGCAGCCCCATCACCGGGACGGTGAACACTGAAGCTTTCTTT. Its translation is CASSPITGTVNTEAFF.